The sample holds a few counts of the clone carrying this TCR beta chain. Its antigen is as yet unknown. Transcripts of RNA were the source for amplifying TCR beta CDR3 regions. HTBI primers served in a first-round RT-PCR, which a second-round multiplex PCR followed. TCRdb reanalysed the multiplex PCR reads using MiXCR and keeps one entry per CDR3 protein. The profile shows 740,000 or so distinct CDR3 sequences, roughly two fifths of them singletons. This sample is part of a study of Graves' ophthalmopathy and Graves' hyperthyroidism. Broader study findings: Sensitivity of roughly 88% and specificity of 65% to 83% were achieved when a 13-signature model separated ophthalmopathy from stable hyperthyroidism.

V was trimmed by 2 bases and J by 6 bases, leaving 13 bases between them. CDR3 length: 14 residues. Germline CDR1 SEHNR, CDR2 FQNEAQ (reference sequence). The PBMCs originated from roughly 10 ml of fresh peripheral blood. Sequencing was done on a sample of peripheral blood. This clonotype was obtained from an adult man with Graves' ophthalmopathy. The chain links TRBV7-9 to TRBJ2-5; no reliable D call. The CDR3 DNA reads as TGTGCCAGCAGCTTAAATTCGGATTTTAAGACCCAGTACTTC. It codes for CASSLNSDFKTQYF.